This is a list of T cell receptor beta chains from one sample in a study of blood T cell repertoires in COVID-19. The method was immunoSEQ multiplex PCR; TCRdb's version includes in-frame clones alone and lacks a portion of them. There are about 300,000 clones in the sample; 70% to 90% occur only once, and 6% to 8% lies in the top ten. Sequencing input: peripheral blood. Source of these receptors: a woman in her fifties or sixties with COVID-19, enrolled during active disease. Both conserved end residues are part of each CDR3. Fields, in order: J gene, V gene, clone size, CDR3 protein. Expanded clones get a size class; other rows say once, few or many, or leave the size out.

>TRBJ1-5|TRBV6-2/TRBV6-3|NA
CASSYSQGQGNQPQHF
>TRBJ1-5|TRBV7-9|NA
CASEGGKIPFQPQHF
>TRBJ2-3|TRBV6-5|NA
CASSKLARTDTQYF
>TRBJ2-7|TRBV6-1|NA
CASSEPGQGYEQYF
>TRBJ2-1|TRBV5-1|NA
CASSGDSYYNEQFF
>TRBJ1-2|TRBV7-7|once
CASSPVSPGQGWGYTF
>TRBJ2-7|TRBV27|NA
CASSRGTSGSYEQYF
>TRBJ1-2|TRBV2|NA
CASRGTIINYGYTF
>TRBJ2-1|TRBV11-2|NA
CASSLARGPLRRDNEQFF
>TRBJ1-1|TRBV5-8|NA
CASSLDRAERTEAFF
>TRBJ2-2|TRBV11-3|NA
CASTPKREDKIINTGELFF
>TRBJ2-7|TRBV5-1|NA
CASSQKGPGLSYEQYF
>TRBJ1-1|TRBV14|once
CASSRQGYTEAFF
>TRBJ1-3|TRBV7-9|NA
CASSLSLERNTIYF
>TRBJ1-4|TRBV2|NA
CASSVRVTEKLFF
>TRBJ2-3|TRBV4-3|NA
CASSLPGSARRVTQYF
>TRBJ2-3|TRBV29-1|NA
CSGTEGTDTQYF
>TRBJ1-4|TRBV29-1|NA
CSVGQGDEKLFF
>TRBJ2-7|TRBV7-9|once
CASSQRDTTQDEQYF
>TRBJ2-5|TRBV19|NA
CASSRSGTQETQYF
>TRBJ1-1|TRBV19|NA
CASSPGIFMNTEAFF
>TRBJ2-2|TRBV6-1|NA
CASSEVTSGRFTGELFF
>TRBJ1-6|TRBV9|NA
CASSATDNSPLHF
>TRBJ1-1|TRBV19|NA
CASGQGFNTEAFF
>TRBJ1-6|TRBV2|NA
CASKHYNSPLHF
>TRBJ2-7|TRBV27|NA
CASSFPSARGRNEQYF
>TRBJ2-5|TRBV6-6|NA
CASSQKKIAQYF
>TRBJ2-1|TRBV7-3|once
CASSLSGASSYNEQFF
>TRBJ1-5|TRBV11-2|NA
CASSLDWDRPQPQHF